The 31 T cell receptor beta chains presented below share a single source sample, sequenced in a study of T cell changes during pregnancy in multiple sclerosis. Measured with immunoSEQ multiplex PCR; TCRdb has only the in-frame clones, and not every one. This table has 45,000 to 55,000 clones, 80% to 90% appearing once. The sample was peripheral blood, taken in the first trimester of pregnancy. The origin of the receptors is a female donor with multiple sclerosis, enrolled in a pregnancy study.

The rearrangement joins TRBV25-1 to TRBJ2-2, with 10 bases identical to TRBD1. The V gene's germline CDR1 is MGHDK and CDR2 SYGVNS. Trimming at V came to 3 bases and at J to 3 bases, leaving 1 base not matched to a gene. CDR3 length: 15 residues. For the CDR3, the DNA is TGTGCCAGCAGTGAGGGGACAGGGGACACCGGGGAGCTGTTTTTT. Translated: CASSEGTGDTGELFF.

The V and J genes are TRBV27 and TRBJ1-6, with 9 positions matching TRBD1. Germline values: CDR1 MNHEY, CDR2 SMNVEV (reference sequence). The CDR3 length is 17 residues. V dropped 2 bases and J dropped 10; count of bases not matched to a gene: 12. The CDR3, as DNA: TGTGCCAGCAGTTTAGACCGGCGGACAGGGGTTAACTCACCCCTCCACTTT. It translates to CASSLDRRTGVNSPLHF.

This chain uses TRBV5-8 with TRBJ1-5; weak D call: TRBD1 (6 bases). The CDR3 has 15 amino acids. CDR1 and CDR2 (germline): SGHTS, YDEGEE. V was cut by 2 bases and J by 4 bases, with 13 bases left in between. This CDR3 reads CASSLYGTLNQPQHF. As DNA, the CDR3 is TGTGCCAGCAGCTTATACGGGACACTGAATCAGCCCCAGCATTTT. Variable domain in full (rest from reference TRBV5-8 and TRBJ1-5): EAGVTQSPTHLIKTRGQQATLRCSPISGHTSVYWYQQALGLGLQFLLWYDEGEERNRGNFPPRFSGRQFPNYSSELNVNALELEDSALYLCASSLYGTLNQPQHFGDGTRLSIL.

DNA of the CDR3: TGTGCCAGCAGTTCAACCCGGGACAGGGGTTCACCCCTCCACTTT. It specifies CASSSTRDRGSPLHF. The chain carries TRBV6-6 and TRBJ1-6, with 10 bases that match TRBD1. Germline lookup yields CDR1 MNHNY and CDR2 SVGAGI (reference sequence). Trimming removed 4 bases from V and 9 bases from J; junction bases left unmatched: 6. The CDR3 contains 15 residues.

The chain uses TRBV6-1 and TRBJ1-3; D is ambiguous. CDR1 is MNHNS, CDR2 SASEGT, per germline. The CDR3 runs to 14 residues. With 2 bases removed from V and 3 bases from J, the gap between germline ends came to 8 bases. The CDR3 nucleotides are TGTGCCAGCAGTGAACCCCTCTATGGAAACACCATATATTTT. It is translated as CASSEPLYGNTIYF.

This rearrangement joins TRBV30 to TRBJ2-1; the match to TRBD2 covers 12 bases. The CDR3 contains 15 residues. V was clipped by 0 bases and J by 3 bases; unmatched bases: 0. The germline V gene encodes CDR1 GTSNPN and CDR2 SVGIG (reference sequence). The CDR3 DNA sequence: TGTGCCTGGAGTGTACTAGCGGGGGGCTACAATGAGCAGTTCTTC. Translating it yields CAWSVLAGGYNEQFF.

This chain uses TRBV30 with TRBJ1-2; possibly TRBD1 for D (5 bases). V lost 1 base, J lost 8 bases, and 11 bases lay in between. Germline assignment: CDR1 GTSNPN and CDR2 SVGIG (reference sequence). The CDR3 loop spans 12 amino acids. CDR3 DNA: TGTGCCTGGAGTGGTCCAGGGATGGGCTACACCTTC. This codes for CAWSGPGMGYTF.

This chain's CDR3 is CASSSHRPGELFF. The CDR3 nucleotides read TGTGCCAGCAGCTCCCACAGGCCCGGGGAGCTGTTTTTT. The V call is TRBV7-3, the J call TRBJ2-2; D perhaps matches TRBD1 (5 bases). Germline CDR1 reads SGHTA; CDR2 reads FQGTGA. The CDR3 runs to 13 residues. V was shortened by 4 bases and J by 6 bases, with 9 bases between the two germline ends.

The chain couples TRBV6-4 to TRBJ2-2, with TRBD2 identical over 8 bases. V was pared by 8 bases and J by 7 bases, with 9 bases of the junction left unmatched. This CDR3 is 14 amino acids long. Per germline, CDR1 MRHNA and CDR2 SNTAGT. The CDR3 bases are TGTGCCAGCCGACTAGCGACGGGAGGCGGGGAGCTGTTTTTT. It specifies CASRLATGGGELFF.

This sequence joins TRBV28 and TRBJ1-2; unclear D gene. The V end lost 2 bases, the J end lost 3 bases, and 13 bases lay between the germline ends. The CDR3 loop spans 15 amino acids. The germline CDR1 and CDR2 sequences are MDHEN and SYDVKM. The CDR3 DNA sequence: TGTGCCAGCAGTTTAGTTGGTTTTGCGGACTATGGCTACACCTTC. Translating gives CASSLVGFADYGYTF.

The chain uses TRBV2 and TRBJ1-1, with 7 bases fitting TRBD1. In germline, CDR1 is SNHLY, CDR2 FYNNEI. The ends lost 4 bases at V and 4 bases at J; junction bases unmatched: 3. This CDR3 has 13 amino acids. Here the CDR3 DNA reads TGTGCCAGCAGTGTCGACAGGGTCACTGAAGCTTTCTTT. Its translation is CASSVDRVTEAFF.

The chain employs TRBV15 and TRBJ2-1; 7 nucleotides agree with TRBD1. Losses at the gene ends were 1 base for V and 8 bases for J; bases not matched to a gene: 14. From germline, CDR1 is LNHNV and CDR2 YYDKDF (reference sequence). The CDR3 spans 17 residues. DNA of the CDR3: TGTGCCACCAGCAGAGCAGGTCGTTCGAGGGGGCAGCATGAGCAGTTCTTC. This codes for CATSRAGRSRGQHEQFF.

This clone was found once. The chain combines TRBV7-2 with TRBJ1-5; D not certain. The V end was cut by 3 bases, the J end by 1 base, with 10 bases between. The CDR3 runs 15 residues. Germline lookup yields CDR1 SGHTA and CDR2 FQGNSA. CDR3 DNA: TGTGCCAGCAGCTTGCGGAGCTTGAGCAATCAGCCCCAGCATTTT. Amino acids: CASSLRSLSNQPQHF.

V and J are TRBV6-1 and TRBJ1-3; 7 nucleotides line up with TRBD1. V was pared by 7 bases and J by 1 base, with 7 bases of the junction left unmatched. CDR1 and CDR2 (germline): MNHNS, SASEGT. CDR3 length equals 15 residues. The CDR3 region has the DNA TGTGCCAGCACCAAGGGGGGACAGTCTGGAAACACCATATATTTT. Translating it yields CASTKGGQSGNTIYF.

The J gene is TRBJ2-1, the V gene TRBV11-2; D unclear. Germline V gene sequence: CDR1 SGHAT, CDR2 FQNNGV. This CDR3 has 14 residues. V lost 3 bases, J lost 0 bases, and 6 bases lay in between. The CDR3 protein is CASSFILSYNEQFF. CDR3 nucleotide sequence: TGTGCCAGCAGCTTTATCCTCTCCTACAATGAGCAGTTCTTC.

The V and J genes are TRBV5-6 and TRBJ1-2, with D unclear. Germline V gives CDR1 SGHDT, CDR2 YYEEEE. V was trimmed by 2 bases and J by 4 bases, leaving 9 bases between them. This CDR3 comprises 13 residues. Here the CDR3 reads CASSLGGFYGYTF. The CDR3 coding sequence is TGTGCCAGCAGCTTAGGAGGGTTCTATGGCTACACCTTC.

The V and J genes are TRBV19 and TRBJ2-2, with D possibly matching TRBD1 (6 bases). Trimming took 9 bases from V and 0 from J, leaving 11 bases between them. The germline V gene has CDR1 LNHDA and CDR2 SQIVND (reference sequence). The CDR3 is 14 residues long. The CDR3 region has the DNA TGTGCCAGCGGTCGACAGGCGAACACCGGGGAGCTGTTTTTT. It specifies CASGRQANTGELFF.

The J gene is TRBJ2-3, the V gene TRBV2; D unresolved. The CDR3 has 13 residues. The V gene's germline CDR1 is SNHLY and CDR2 FYNNEI. V was trimmed by 4 bases and J by 2 bases, leaving 7 bases between them. CDR3 protein: CASSVVLTDTQYF. The CDR3 DNA follows: TGTGCCAGCAGTGTGGTACTCACAGATACGCAGTATTTT.

This clone has a handful of counts. This chain joins TRBV18 and TRBJ1-2, with D hard to call. The V gene lost 3 bases and the J gene lost 4 bases, with 9 bases spanning the gap. Germline CDR1 KGHSH, CDR2 LQKENI. The CDR3 is 13 amino acids. This CDR3 reads CASSPSDAYGYTF. CDR3 DNA: TGTGCCAGCTCACCTAGCGATGCCTATGGCTACACCTTC.

This chain links TRBV5-6 with TRBJ1-1; no clear D gene. The CDR3 sequence is 12 residues long. Trimming took 3 bases from V and 1 from J, leaving 4 bases between them. Germline loops: CDR1 SGHDT, CDR2 YYEEEE. This CDR3 reads CASSSGNTEAFF. CDR3 nucleotides: TGTGCCAGCAGCTCGGGGAACACTGAAGCTTTCTTT.

The chain links TRBV5-6 to TRBJ2-7; TRBD1 might be the D (5 bases). CDR1 and CDR2 from the germline V gene are SGHDT and YYEEEE. Trimming took 1 base from V and 5 from J, leaving 16 bases between them. The CDR3 loop spans 15 amino acids. CDR3 bases: TGTGCCAGCAGCTTGAGGGGTCCTGTGGCCCACGAGCAGTACTTC. This encodes CASSLRGPVAHEQYF.

The chain employs TRBV6-4 and TRBJ2-3, with 15 bases lining up with TRBD2. CDR1 is MRHNA and CDR2 is SNTAGT in the germline V gene. The CDR3 sequence is 15 residues long. V shed 2 bases and J 6 bases; nucleotides not matched to a gene: 0. The DNA for the CDR3 is TGTGCCAGCAGTGACGGGACTAGCGGGGGGGATACGCAGTATTTT. Encoded protein: CASSDGTSGGDTQYF.

The J gene is TRBJ1-1, the V gene TRBV6-5; perhaps TRBD1 as D (6 bases). The V end lost 1 base, the J end lost 6 bases, and 9 bases lay between the germline ends. The CDR3 totals 13 residues. Germline CDR1 and CDR2: MNHEY and SVGAGI. In DNA, the CDR3 is TGTGCCAGCAGTTACTGGACAGATTCTGAAGCTTTCTTT. Amino acids: CASSYWTDSEAFF.

This sequence joins TRBV10-3 and TRBJ2-2; weak D call: TRBD1 (6 bases). The CDR3 has 16 residues. Deletions cut 6 bases from V and 1 base from J, with 15 bases between. Germline CDR1 reads ENHRY; CDR2 reads SYGVKD. The CDR3 here is CAIRDQPGQNTGELFF. The CDR3 DNA sequence: TGTGCCATCAGGGATCAACCGGGACAGAACACCGGGGAGCTGTTTTTT.

This clone was recorded once. This chain uses TRBV6-5 with TRBJ1-5; D remains unclear. V lost 0 bases and J lost 5, with 11 bases in between. This CDR3 has 15 residues. CDR1 MNHEY and CDR2 SVGAGI come from the germline V gene. The chain's CDR3 is CASSYSGDGDQPQHF. CDR3 DNA sequence: TGTGCCAGCAGTTACTCGGGAGACGGGGATCAGCCCCAGCATTTT.

This chain uses TRBV6-1 with TRBJ2-7; 13 bases are shared with TRBD2. Germline V gene data show CDR1 as MNHNS and CDR2 as SASEGT. This CDR3 spans 15 amino acids. With 4 bases clipped from V and 4 bases from J, the junction kept 4 bases outside the gene matches. This chain's CDR3 is CASSGTSGGLYEQYF. The CDR3 DNA sequence: TGTGCCAGCAGTGGGACTAGCGGGGGCCTTTACGAGCAGTACTTC.

This chain links TRBV5-1 with TRBJ2-1, with D unclear. The length of the CDR3 is 14 residues. CDR1 SGHRS and CDR2 YFSETQ come from the germline V gene. Trimming stripped 4 bases from V and 7 bases from J, with 15 bases between. CDR3 DNA sequence: TGCGCCAGCAGCCCTTCCCTAGAGAGGAATGAGCAGTTCTTC. Protein: CASSPSLERNEQFF.

V and J are TRBV9 and TRBJ2-3; 8 nucleotides match TRBD2. This CDR3 contains 12 residues. Per the germline V gene, CDR1 is SGDLS and CDR2 is YYNGEE. With 10 bases clipped from V and 1 base from J, the junction kept 2 bases outside the gene matches. The CDR3 sequence: CAGAGGTDTQYF. The CDR3 DNA reads as TGTGCCGGAGCGGGGGGCACAGATACGCAGTATTTT.

Turning to this clone: At the DNA level, this CDR3 is encoded by other sequences in the same sample as well. V usage is TRBV28 and J usage is TRBJ1-2; D gene unclear. V dropped 6 bases and J dropped 3 bases, with 11 bases sitting between them. The CDR3 has 13 residues. Germline V gene data show CDR1 as MDHEN and CDR2 as SYDVKM. In nucleotides, the CDR3 is TGTGCCAGCAGCACCGGTTATGACTATGGCTACACCTTC. Residues: CASSTGYDYGYTF.

The V gene is TRBV2, the J gene TRBJ1-3; 7 positions match TRBD1. Germline loops: CDR1 SNHLY, CDR2 FYNNEI. The V segment lost 4 bases and the J segment 2 bases; nucleotides outside the gene matches: 2. CDR3 length: 14 amino acids. Written as DNA, the CDR3 is TGTGCCAGCAGTGGTCAGGGGGCTGGAAACACCATATATTTT. It codes for CASSGQGAGNTIYF.

This chain joins TRBV7-9 and TRBJ1-2, with D unclear. CDR1 SEHNR and CDR2 FQNEAQ come from the germline V gene (reference sequence). The germline V and J ends were trimmed by 0 bases and 7 bases, with 12 bases remaining between them. The CDR3 spans 14 residues. In DNA form, the CDR3 reads TGTGCCAGCAGCTTAGCGACCGGAGCTATTGGCTACACCTTC. Translating it yields CASSLATGAIGYTF.